These T cell receptor beta chains were read from a single sample in a study of T cell responses to AZD1222 COVID-19 vaccine. Assay used: immunoSEQ multiplex PCR; TCRdb lists only in-frame clones, some missing. The sample has 45,000 to 55,000 clones, about 80% seen once. Sample: peripheral blood, taken on day 0 of AZD1222 vaccination. The receptors were gathered from an adult in good health. CDR3s include the opening cysteine and the closing phenylalanine or tryptophan. A D gene is named only where the DNA matches it firmly. Rows give clone size only sometimes, using once, few, many, or a class for an expanded clone.

size	V	D	length	J	DNA	CDR3
NA	TRBV15	NA	13	TRBJ2-3	TGTGCCACCAGCGTCGGGAGTTCAGATACGCAGTATTTT	CATSVGSSDTQYF
NA	TRBV6-4	NA	14	TRBJ1-6	TGTGCCAGCAGTGAGATTGCGGGAAGTTCACCCCTCCACTTT	CASSEIAGSSPLHF
NA	TRBV2	NA	15	TRBJ2-3	TGTGCCAGCAGTGCTCAGGGAGCTAGCACAGATACGCAGTATTTT	CASSAQGASTDTQYF
NA	TRBV19	TRBD2	14	TRBJ2-3	TGTGCCAGTAGTCCGGGACTAGCGACAGATACGCAGTATTTT	CASSPGLATDTQYF
once	TRBV3-1/TRBV3-2	NA	14	TRBJ2-7	TGTGCCAGCAGCCTAAAGCTAGCGAGCTACGAGCAGTACTTC	CASSLKLASYEQYF
NA	TRBV12-3/TRBV12-4	TRBD1	13	TRBJ1-5	TGTGCCAGCAGTCTGGGACAGGGTCAGCCCCAGCATTTT	CASSLGQGQPQHF
NA	TRBV5-1	TRBD1	14	TRBJ1-5	TGCGCCAGCAGCCCGGGACAGGGCAATCAGCCCCAGCATTTT	CASSPGQGNQPQHF
NA	TRBV18	NA	17	TRBJ1-3	TGTGCCAGCTCACCACTCAGACAAGGAGACTCTGGAAACACCATATATTTT	CASSPLRQGDSGNTIYF
once	TRBV7-9	TRBD2	17	TRBJ2-3	TGTGCCAGCAGCTTAGCGCTTAGCGGGCTTAGCACAGATACGCAGTATTTT	CASSLALSGLSTDTQYF
NA	TRBV19	TRBD1	16	TRBJ1-5	TGTGCCAGTAGTATGGAGGGACAGCTTAGCAATCAGCCCCAGCATTTT	CASSMEGQLSNQPQHF
few	TRBV6-5	TRBD1	13	TRBJ2-7	TGTGCCAGCAGCTCAGGGGGCGTAAGGAGGCAGTACTTC	CASSSGGVRRQYF
NA	TRBV6-2/TRBV6-3	TRBD1	18	TRBJ2-6	TGTGCCAGCAGTTCCCGAGGGCAGGGGGCCACCGGGGCCAACGTCCTGACTTTC	CASSSRGQGATGANVLTF
NA	TRBV24-1	NA	11	TRBJ2-3	TGTGCCACCCGGTGGGGAGATACGCAGTATTTT	CATRWGDTQYF
NA	TRBV6-5	NA	14	TRBJ2-2	TGTGCCACCCGCGAGGGGCGTGACACCGGGGAGCTGTTTTTT	CATREGRDTGELFF
NA	TRBV6-2/TRBV6-3	NA	15	TRBJ1-1	TGTGCCAGCAGTTACCCTCATACAGAGAACACTGAAGCTTTCTTT	CASSYPHTENTEAFF
NA	TRBV6-5	TRBD1	15	TRBJ1-1	TGTGCCAGCAGCCGCGGACAGGGGGTTGTCACTGAAGCTTTCTTT	CASSRGQGVVTEAFF
NA	TRBV11-2	NA	15	TRBJ2-2	TGTGCCAGCAGCTTAGCGGGAGCGGGCACCGGGGAGCTGTTTTTT	CASSLAGAGTGELFF
once	TRBV7-9	NA	15	TRBJ2-5	TGTGCCAGCAGCCTAACTACAGGGTCCAGAGAGACCCAGTACTTC	CASSLTTGSRETQYF
few	TRBV3-1/TRBV3-2	NA	15	TRBJ1-1	TGTGCCAGCAGCCACCTGGGGGGGGGCTACACTGAAGCTTTCTTT	CASSHLGGGYTEAFF
NA	TRBV23-1	NA	19	TRBJ1-5	TGCGCCAGCAGTCACTCCCCTGGGAGGGGCCTTTATAGCAATCAGCCCCAGCATTTT	CASSHSPGRGLYSNQPQHF
NA	TRBV6-6	NA	11	TRBJ1-2	TGTGCCAGCAGTGACAGGCACGGCTACACCTTC	CASSDRHGYTF
NA	TRBV6-2/TRBV6-3	NA	15	TRBJ1-1	TGTGCCAGCAGTTACGGGCGGCTCCCGAACACTGAAGCTTTCTTT	CASSYGRLPNTEAFF
NA	TRBV7-8	NA	16	TRBJ1-6	TGTGCCAGCAGCCCGACCGGTGGCAGGGGTAATTCACCCCTCCACTTT	CASSPTGGRGNSPLHF
NA	TRBV30	NA	14	TRBJ2-7	TGTGCCTGGATGACCACGGGACTCTCCTACGAGCAGTACTTC	CAWMTTGLSYEQYF
NA	TRBV5-1	NA	13	TRBJ1-2	TGCGCCAGCAGACGAACAGAAAACTATGGCTACACCTTC	CASRRTENYGYTF
NA	TRBV7-2	NA	14	TRBJ2-5	TGTGCCAGCAGCTTAGGCGACAGGGAGGCGACCCAGTACTTC	CASSLGDREATQYF
NA	TRBV7-2	NA	17	TRBJ2-3	TGTGCCAGCAGCTTAAGGTGGGCGGGGACTAGCACAGATACGCAGTATTTT	CASSLRWAGTSTDTQYF
NA	TRBV28	TRBD2	15	TRBJ2-1	TGTGCCAGCAGTTTTGGTAGCGGGAGTTTCTATGAGCAGTTCTTC	CASSFGSGSFYEQFF